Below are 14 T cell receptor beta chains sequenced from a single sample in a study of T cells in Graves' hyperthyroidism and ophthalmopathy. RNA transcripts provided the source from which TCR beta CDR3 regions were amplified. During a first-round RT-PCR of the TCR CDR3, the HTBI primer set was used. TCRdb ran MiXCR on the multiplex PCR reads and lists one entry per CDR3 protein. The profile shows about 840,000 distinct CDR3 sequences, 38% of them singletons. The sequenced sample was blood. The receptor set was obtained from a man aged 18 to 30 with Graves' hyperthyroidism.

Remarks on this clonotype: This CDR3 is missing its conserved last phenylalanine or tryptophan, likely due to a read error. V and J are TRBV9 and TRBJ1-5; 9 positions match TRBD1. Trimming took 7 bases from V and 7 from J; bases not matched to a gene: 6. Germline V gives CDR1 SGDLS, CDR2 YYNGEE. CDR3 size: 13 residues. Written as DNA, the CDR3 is TGTGCCAGCTCACAGGGGGCACGGCAGCCCCAGCATTCT. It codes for CASSQGARQPQHS.

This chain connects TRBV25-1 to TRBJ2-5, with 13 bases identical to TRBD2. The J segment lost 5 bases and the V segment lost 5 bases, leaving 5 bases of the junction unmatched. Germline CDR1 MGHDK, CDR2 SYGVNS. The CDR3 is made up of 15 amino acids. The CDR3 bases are TGTGCCAGCAGTACTAGCGGGGGGGTAGGGGAGACCCAGTACTTC. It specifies CASSTSGGVGETQYF.

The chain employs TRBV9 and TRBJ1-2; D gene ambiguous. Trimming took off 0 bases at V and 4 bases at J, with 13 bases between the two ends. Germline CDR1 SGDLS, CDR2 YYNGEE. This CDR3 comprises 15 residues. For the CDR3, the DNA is TGTGCCAGCAGCGTAGCGGTCGGTCGAGGCTATGGCTACACCTTC. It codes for CASSVAVGRGYGYTF.

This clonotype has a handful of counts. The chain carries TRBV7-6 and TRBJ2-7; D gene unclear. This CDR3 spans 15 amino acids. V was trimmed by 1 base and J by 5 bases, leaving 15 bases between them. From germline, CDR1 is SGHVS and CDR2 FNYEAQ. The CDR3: CASSLEPAATDEQYF. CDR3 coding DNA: TGTGCCAGCAGCTTAGAACCGGCAGCAACCGACGAGCAGTACTTC.

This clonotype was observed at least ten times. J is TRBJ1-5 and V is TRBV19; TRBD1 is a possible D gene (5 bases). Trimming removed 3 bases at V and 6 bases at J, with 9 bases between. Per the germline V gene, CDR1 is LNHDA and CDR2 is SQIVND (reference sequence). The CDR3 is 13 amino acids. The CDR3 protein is CASSIPRGQPQHF. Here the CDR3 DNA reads TGTGCCAGTAGTATCCCTAGGGGTCAGCCCCAGCATTTT.

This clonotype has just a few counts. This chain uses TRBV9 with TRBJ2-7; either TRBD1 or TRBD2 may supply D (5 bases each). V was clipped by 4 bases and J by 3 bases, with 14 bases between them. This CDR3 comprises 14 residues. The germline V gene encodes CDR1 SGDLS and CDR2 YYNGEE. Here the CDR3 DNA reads TGTGCCAGCAGCCACCGGGACGGTGGCTACGAGCAGTACTTC. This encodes CASSHRDGGYEQYF. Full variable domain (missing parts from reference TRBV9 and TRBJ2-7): DSGVTQTPKHLITATGQRVTLRCSPRSGDLSVYWYQQSLDQGLQFLIQYYNGEERAKGNILERFSAQQFPDLHSELNLSSLELGDSALYFCASSHRDGGYEQYFGPGTRLTVT.

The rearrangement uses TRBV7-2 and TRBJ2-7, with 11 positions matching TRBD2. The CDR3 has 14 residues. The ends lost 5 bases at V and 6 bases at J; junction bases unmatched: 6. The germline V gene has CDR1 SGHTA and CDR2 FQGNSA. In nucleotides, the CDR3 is TGTGCCAGCAGCCAAGGGACTAGCGGTGCCGAGCAGTACTTC. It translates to CASSQGTSGAEQYF.

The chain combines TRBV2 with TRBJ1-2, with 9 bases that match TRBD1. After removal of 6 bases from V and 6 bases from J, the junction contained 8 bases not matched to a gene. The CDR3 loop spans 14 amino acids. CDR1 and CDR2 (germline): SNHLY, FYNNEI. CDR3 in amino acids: CASRRDRDSDGYTF. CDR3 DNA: TGTGCCAGCAGGAGGGACAGGGATTCAGATGGCTACACCTTC.

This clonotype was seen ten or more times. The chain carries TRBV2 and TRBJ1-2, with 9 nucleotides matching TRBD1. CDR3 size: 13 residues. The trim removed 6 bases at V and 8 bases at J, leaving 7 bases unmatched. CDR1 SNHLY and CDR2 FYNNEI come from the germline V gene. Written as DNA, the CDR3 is TGTGCCAGCAGGGCCGGGACAGGGCCCGGCTACACCTTC. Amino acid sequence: CASRAGTGPGYTF.

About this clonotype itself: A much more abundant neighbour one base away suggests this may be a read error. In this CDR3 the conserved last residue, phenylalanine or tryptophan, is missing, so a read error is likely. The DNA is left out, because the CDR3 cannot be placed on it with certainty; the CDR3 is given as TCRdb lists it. The CDR3 is CASSATGPQYL. This sequence joins TRBV7-9 and TRBJ2-7; the table's D call, TRBD2, has no DNA check behind it. Germline V lookup: CDR1 SEHNR, CDR2 FQNEAQ (reference sequence). The CDR3 spans 11 amino acids, including both terminal residues.

The CDR3 DNA sequence: TGTGCCAGCAGCCAAGGTGCGACCGGGGGGAATTCACCCCTCCACTTT. It yields the protein CASSQGATGGNSPLHF. The chain combines TRBV2 with TRBJ1-6, with D maybe TRBD1 (5 bases). This CDR3 has 16 amino acids. Germline CDR1 is SNHLY and CDR2 is FYNNEI. Trimming took off 6 bases at V and 7 bases at J, with 19 bases between the two ends.

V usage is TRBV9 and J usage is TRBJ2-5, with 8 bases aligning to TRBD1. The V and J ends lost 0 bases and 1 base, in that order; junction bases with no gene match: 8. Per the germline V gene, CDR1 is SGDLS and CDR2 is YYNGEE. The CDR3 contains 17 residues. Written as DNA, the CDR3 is TGTGCCAGCAGCGTAGAAGGTCGAGACAGGGGCCAAGAGACCCAGTACTTC. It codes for CASSVEGRDRGQETQYF. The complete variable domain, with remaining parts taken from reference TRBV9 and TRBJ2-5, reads DSGVTQTPKHLITATGQRVTLRCSPRSGDLSVYWYQQSLDQGLQFLIQYYNGEERAKGNILERFSAQQFPDLHSELNLSSLELGDSALYFCASSVEGRDRGQETQYFGPGTRLLVL.

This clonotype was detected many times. The CDR3 sequence is CASSLEGTGYYGYTF. The CDR3 region has the DNA TGTGCCAGCAGCTTAGAGGGGACAGGGTACTATGGCTACACCTTC. The chain recombines TRBV11-2 with TRBJ1-2, with 9 bases that match TRBD1. V gave up 0 bases and J gave up 3 bases; unmatched junction bases: 2. This CDR3 spans 15 amino acids. In germline, CDR1 is SGHAT, CDR2 FQNNGV.

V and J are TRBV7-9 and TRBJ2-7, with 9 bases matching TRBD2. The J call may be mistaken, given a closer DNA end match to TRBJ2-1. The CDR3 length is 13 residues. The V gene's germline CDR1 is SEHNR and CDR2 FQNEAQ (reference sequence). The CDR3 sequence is CASSSGGPNEQFF. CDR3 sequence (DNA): TGTGCCAGTAGTAGCGGGGGCCCCAATGAGCAGTTCTTC.